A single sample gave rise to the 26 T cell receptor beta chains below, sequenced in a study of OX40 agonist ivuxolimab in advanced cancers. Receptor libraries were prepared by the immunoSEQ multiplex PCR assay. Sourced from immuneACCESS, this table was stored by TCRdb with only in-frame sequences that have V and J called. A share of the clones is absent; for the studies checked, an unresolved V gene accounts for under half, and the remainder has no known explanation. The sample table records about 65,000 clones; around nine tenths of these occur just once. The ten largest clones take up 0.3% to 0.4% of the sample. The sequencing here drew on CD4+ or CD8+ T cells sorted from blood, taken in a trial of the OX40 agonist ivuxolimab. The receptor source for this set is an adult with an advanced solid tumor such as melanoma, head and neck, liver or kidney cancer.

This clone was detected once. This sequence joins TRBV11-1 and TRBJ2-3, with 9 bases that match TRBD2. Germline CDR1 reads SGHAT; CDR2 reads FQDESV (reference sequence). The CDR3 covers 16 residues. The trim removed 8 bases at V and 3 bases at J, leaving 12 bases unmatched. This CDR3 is CASGGGALWSTDTQYF. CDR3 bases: TGTGCCAGCGGCGGGGGGGCCTTGTGGTCGACAGATACGCAGTATTTT.

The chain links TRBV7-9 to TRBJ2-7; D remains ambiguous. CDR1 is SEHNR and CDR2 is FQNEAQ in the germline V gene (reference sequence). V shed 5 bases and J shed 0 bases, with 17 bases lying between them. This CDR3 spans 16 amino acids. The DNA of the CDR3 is TGTGCCAGCAGCCTGCAAAGTGATCTAAGCTCCTACGAGCAGTACTTC. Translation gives CASSLQSDLSSYEQYF.

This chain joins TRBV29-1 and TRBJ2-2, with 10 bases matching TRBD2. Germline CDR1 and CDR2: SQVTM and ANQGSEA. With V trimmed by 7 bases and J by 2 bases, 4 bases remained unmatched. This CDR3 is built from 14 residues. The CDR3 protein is CSAWTSGNTGELFF. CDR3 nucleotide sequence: TGCAGCGCCTGGACTAGCGGTAACACCGGGGAGCTGTTTTTT.

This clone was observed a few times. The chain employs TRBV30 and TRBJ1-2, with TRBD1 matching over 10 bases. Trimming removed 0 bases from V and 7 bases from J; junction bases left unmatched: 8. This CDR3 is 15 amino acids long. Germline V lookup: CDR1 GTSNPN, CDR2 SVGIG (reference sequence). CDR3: CAWSVRRTGGLGYTF. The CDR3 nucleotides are TGTGCCTGGAGTGTACGTAGGACAGGGGGACTTGGCTACACCTTC. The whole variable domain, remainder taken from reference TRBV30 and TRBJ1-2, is SQTIHQWPATLVQPVGSPLSLECTVEGTSNPNLYWYRQAAGRGLQLLFYSVGIGQISSEVPQNLSASRPQDRQFILSSKKLLLSDSGFYLCAWSVRRTGGLGYTFGSGTRLTVV.

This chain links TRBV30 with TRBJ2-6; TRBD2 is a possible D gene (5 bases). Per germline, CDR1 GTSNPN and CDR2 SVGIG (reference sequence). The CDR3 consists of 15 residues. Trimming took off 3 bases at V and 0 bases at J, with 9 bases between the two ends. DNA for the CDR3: TGTGCCTGGAGCTACCGGGGCTCTGGGGCCAACGTCCTGACTTTC. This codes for CAWSYRGSGANVLTF. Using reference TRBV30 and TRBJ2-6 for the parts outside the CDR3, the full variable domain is SQTIHQWPATLVQPVGSPLSLECTVEGTSNPNLYWYRQAAGRGLQLLFYSVGIGQISSEVPQNLSASRPQDRQFILSSKKLLLSDSGFYLCAWSYRGSGANVLTFGAGSRLTVL.

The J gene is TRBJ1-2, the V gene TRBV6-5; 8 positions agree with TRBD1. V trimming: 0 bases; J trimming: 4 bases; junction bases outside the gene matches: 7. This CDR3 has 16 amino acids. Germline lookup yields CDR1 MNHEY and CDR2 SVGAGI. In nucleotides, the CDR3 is TGTGCCAGCAGTTACTCGTCGACAGGGGCCCCCTATGGCTACACCTTC. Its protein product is CASSYSSTGAPYGYTF.

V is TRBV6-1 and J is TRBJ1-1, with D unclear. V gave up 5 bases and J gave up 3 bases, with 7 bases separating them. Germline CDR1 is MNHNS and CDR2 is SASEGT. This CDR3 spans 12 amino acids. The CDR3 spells CASSRTDTEAFF. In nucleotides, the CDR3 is TGTGCCAGCAGTAGGACTGACACTGAAGCTTTCTTT.

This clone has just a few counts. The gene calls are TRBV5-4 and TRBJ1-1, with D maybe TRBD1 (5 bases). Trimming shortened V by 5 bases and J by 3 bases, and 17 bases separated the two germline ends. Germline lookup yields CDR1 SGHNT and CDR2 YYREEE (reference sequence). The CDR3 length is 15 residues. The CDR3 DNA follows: TGTGCCAGCAGGCCCTCAGACAGAGAATACACTGAAGCTTTCTTT. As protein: CASRPSDREYTEAFF. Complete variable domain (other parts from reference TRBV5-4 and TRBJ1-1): ETGVTQSPTHLIKTRGQQVTLRCSSQSGHNTVSWYQQALGQGPQFIFQYYREEENGRGNFPPRFSGLQFPNYSSELNVNALELDDSALYLCASRPSDREYTEAFFGQGTRLTVV.

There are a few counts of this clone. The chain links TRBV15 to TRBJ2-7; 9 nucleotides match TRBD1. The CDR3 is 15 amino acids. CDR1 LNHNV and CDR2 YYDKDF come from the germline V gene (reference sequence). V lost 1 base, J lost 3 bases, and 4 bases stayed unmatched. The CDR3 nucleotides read TGTGCCACCAGCAGAGGTGGGACAGGGAGCTACGAGCAGTACTTC. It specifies CATSRGGTGSYEQYF.

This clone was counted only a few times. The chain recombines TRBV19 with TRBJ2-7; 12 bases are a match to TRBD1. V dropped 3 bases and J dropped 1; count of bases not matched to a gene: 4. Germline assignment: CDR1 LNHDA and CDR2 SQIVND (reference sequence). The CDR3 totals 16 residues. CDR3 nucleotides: TGTGCCAGTAGTATGCCGGGACAGGGGGCTTCCTACGAGCAGTACTTC. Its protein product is CASSMPGQGASYEQYF. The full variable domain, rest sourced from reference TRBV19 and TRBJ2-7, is DGGITQSPKYLFRKEGQNVTLSCEQNLNHDAMYWYRQDPGQGLRLIYYSQIVNDFQKGDIAEGYSVSREKKESFPLTVTSAQKNPTAFYLCASSMPGQGASYEQYFGPGTRLTVT.

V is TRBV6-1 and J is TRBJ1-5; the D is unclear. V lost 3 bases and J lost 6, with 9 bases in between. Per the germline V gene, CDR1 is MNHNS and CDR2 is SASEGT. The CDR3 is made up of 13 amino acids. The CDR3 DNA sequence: TGTGCCAGCAGTGAGGAGGCCTCTCAGCCCCAGCATTTT. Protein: CASSEEASQPQHF.

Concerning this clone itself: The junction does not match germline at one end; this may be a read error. CDR3 sequence (DNA): TGTGCCGGCAGTTCCCAGTACCCATACGAGCAGTACTTC. Its protein is CAGSSQYPYEQYF. The chain couples TRBV6-6 to TRBJ2-7; D uncertain. This CDR3 spans 13 amino acids. Germline V gene lookup returns CDR1 MNHNY and CDR2 SVGAGI (reference sequence).

The CDR3 sequence: CASSRALAGGTDTQYF. CDR3 bases: TGTGCCAGCAGCCGTGCCCTAGCGGGGGGCACAGATACGCAGTATTTT. The chain combines TRBV11-2 with TRBJ2-3, with TRBD2 matching 10 bases. CDR3 length: 16 residues. The junction had 6 bases not matched to a gene; V was cut back by 5 bases and J by 1 base. Germline loops: CDR1 SGHAT, CDR2 FQNNGV.

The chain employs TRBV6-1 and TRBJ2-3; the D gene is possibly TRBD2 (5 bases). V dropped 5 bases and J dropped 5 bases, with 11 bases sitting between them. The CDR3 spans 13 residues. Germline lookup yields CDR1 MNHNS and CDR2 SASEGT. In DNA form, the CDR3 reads TGTGCCAGCAGTCGACTACTACGAGATACGCAGTATTTT. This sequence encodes CASSRLLRDTQYF.

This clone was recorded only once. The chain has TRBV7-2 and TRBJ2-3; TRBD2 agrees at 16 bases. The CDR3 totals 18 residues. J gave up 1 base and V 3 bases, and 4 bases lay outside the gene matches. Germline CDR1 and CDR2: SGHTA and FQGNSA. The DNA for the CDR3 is TGTGCCAGCAGCTTTTCCGGGACTAGCGGGGGGGGCACAGATACGCAGTATTTT. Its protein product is CASSFSGTSGGGTDTQYF.

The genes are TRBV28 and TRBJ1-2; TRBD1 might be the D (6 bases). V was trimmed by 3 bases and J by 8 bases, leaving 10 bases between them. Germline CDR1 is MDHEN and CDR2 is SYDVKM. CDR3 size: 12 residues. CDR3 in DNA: TGTGCCAGCAGTTTGGCAGGGGACGGCTACACCTTC. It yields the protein CASSLAGDGYTF.

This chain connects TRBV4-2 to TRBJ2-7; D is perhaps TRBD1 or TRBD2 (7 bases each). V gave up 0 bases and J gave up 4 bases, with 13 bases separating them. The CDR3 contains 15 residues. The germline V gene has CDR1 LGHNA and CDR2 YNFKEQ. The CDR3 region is CASSQDYRGGYEQYF. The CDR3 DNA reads TGTGCCAGCAGCCAAGACTACAGGGGAGGGTACGAGCAGTACTTC.

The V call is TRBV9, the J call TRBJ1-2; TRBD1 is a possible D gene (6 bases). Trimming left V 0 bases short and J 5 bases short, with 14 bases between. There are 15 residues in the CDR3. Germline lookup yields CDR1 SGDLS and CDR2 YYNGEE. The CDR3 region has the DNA TGTGCCAGCAGCGTAGATCCAGGGAGGGGGTATGGCTACACCTTC. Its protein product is CASSVDPGRGYGYTF. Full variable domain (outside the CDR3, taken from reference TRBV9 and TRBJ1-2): DSGVTQTPKHLITATGQRVTLRCSPRSGDLSVYWYQQSLDQGLQFLIQYYNGEERAKGNILERFSAQQFPDLHSELNLSSLELGDSALYFCASSVDPGRGYGYTFGSGTRLTVV.

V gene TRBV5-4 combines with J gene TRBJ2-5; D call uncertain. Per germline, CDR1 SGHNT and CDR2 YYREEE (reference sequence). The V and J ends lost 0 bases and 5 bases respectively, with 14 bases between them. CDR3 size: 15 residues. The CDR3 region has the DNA TGTGCCAGCAGCTTGGCGGTAGAGGTTGGTGAGACCCAGTACTTC. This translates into CASSLAVEVGETQYF.

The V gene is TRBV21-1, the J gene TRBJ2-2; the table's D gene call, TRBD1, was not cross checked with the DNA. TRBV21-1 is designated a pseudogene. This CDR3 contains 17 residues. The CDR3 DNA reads TGTGCCAGCAGCAAGAGCGACAGGGGGCGTAGCACCGGGGAGCTGTTTTTT. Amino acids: CASSKSDRGRSTGELFF.

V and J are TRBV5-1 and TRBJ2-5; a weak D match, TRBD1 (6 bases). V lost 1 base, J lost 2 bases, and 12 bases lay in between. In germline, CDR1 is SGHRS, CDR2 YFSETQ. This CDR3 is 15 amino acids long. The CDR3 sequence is CASSLTGNSQETQYF. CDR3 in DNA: TGCGCCAGCAGCTTGACAGGGAACAGTCAAGAGACCCAGTACTTC.

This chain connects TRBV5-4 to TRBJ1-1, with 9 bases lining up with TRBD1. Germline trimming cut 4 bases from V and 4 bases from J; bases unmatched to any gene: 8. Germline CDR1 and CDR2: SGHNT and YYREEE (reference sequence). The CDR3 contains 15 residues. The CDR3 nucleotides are TGTGCCAGCAGCCCACAGGGGGCGAGGAGCACTGAAGCTTTCTTT. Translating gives CASSPQGARSTEAFF.

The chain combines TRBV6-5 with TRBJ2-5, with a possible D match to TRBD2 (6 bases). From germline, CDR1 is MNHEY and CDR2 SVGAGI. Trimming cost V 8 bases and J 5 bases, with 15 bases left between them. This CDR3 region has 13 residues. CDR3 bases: TGTGCCAGCGCCAGAGGTGGAGGGGAGACCCAGTACTTC. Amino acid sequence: CASARGGGETQYF.

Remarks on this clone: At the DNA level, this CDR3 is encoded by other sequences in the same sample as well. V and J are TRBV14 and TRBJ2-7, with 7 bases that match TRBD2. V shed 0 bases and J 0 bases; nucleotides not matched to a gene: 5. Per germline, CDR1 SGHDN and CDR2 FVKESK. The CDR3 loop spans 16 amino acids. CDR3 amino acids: CASSQDLAGSSYEQYF. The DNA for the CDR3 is TGTGCCAGCAGCCAAGATTTAGCGGGTAGCTCCTACGAGCAGTACTTC.

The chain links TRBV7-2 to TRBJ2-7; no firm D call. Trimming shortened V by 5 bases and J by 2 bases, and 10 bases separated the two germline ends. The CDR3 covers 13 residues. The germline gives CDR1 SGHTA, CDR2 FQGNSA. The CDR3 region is CASSPPVPYEQYF. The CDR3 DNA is TGTGCCAGCAGCCCCCCTGTGCCCTACGAGCAGTACTTC.

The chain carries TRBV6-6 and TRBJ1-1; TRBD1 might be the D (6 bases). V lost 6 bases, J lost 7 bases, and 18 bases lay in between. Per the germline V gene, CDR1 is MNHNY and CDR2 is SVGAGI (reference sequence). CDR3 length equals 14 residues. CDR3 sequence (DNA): TGTGCCAGCAGCCAGGACGGGCAGGGGAATGAAGCTTTCTTT. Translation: CASSQDGQGNEAFF.